This T cell receptor beta chain is from a study of CD8 T cells in Susac syndrome. An amount of RNA that ranged from roughly 0.45 to 1 ug was reverse transcribed with random hexamers. The amplification used immunoSEQ multiplex PCR on TCR beta CDR3; it spanned 54 Vbeta and 13 Jbeta. Each CDR3 protein gets one entry after TCRdb re-called the immunoSEQ multiplex PCR reads with MiXCR. Counted here are around 70,000 distinct CDR3 sequences, approximately 94% occurring once; the ten biggest clones make up about 0.61%. This clonotype was observed a single time. The sequencing input was CD8+ T cells from PBMCs. The clonotype comes from a human donor with multiple sclerosis.

As DNA, the CDR3 is TGCAGCGTTGAAGTCGGAGGTAGCACAGATACGCAGTATTTT. Encoded protein: CSVEVGGSTDTQYF. The V and J genes are TRBV29-1 and TRBJ2-3, with D perhaps matching TRBD2 (5 bases). The germline CDR1 and CDR2 sequences are SQVTM and ANQGSEA. The V and J ends lost 1 base and 0 bases respectively, with 8 bases between them. The CDR3 is 14 residues long.